A single T cell receptor (beta chain) is shown here with its context. V was cut by 3 bases and J by 2 bases, with 8 bases left in between. CDR3 length equals 15 residues. In germline, CDR1 is LGHDT, CDR2 YNNKEL (reference sequence). The data stem from a study of blood T cell repertoires in COVID-19. Study summary: Acute and convalescent COVID-19 specimens originated in the United States, Italy and Spain.

Method: immunoSEQ multiplex PCR; TCRdb's copy keeps in-frame clones and lacks some. The profile shows about 200,000 clones, 65% to 90% of them singletons. This chain uses TRBV3-1 (or the pseudogene TRBV3-2) with TRBJ2-6; no clear D gene. What was sequenced was PBMCs or T cells enriched from blood (not recorded which). The receptor comes from a woman aged 40 to 55 with acute COVID-19. This CDR3 is CASSHPGTGANVLTF. CDR3 nucleotides: TGTGCCAGCAGCCACCCCGGTACTGGGGCCAACGTCCTGACTTTC.